This record covers a single T cell receptor beta chain. Original processing notes: Reference gene primers were amplified, and this amplification served to estimate nucleated cell counts. Method: immunoSEQ multiplex PCR; TCRdb's copy keeps in-frame clones and lacks some. V and J calls and clone size are given by that table; D and trimming were obtained from the DNA. The table lists about 380,000 clones, roughly 77% of them singletons, with about 1% in the top ten. This entry is derived from a study of blood T cell repertoires in COVID-19. Study details: COVID-19 samples collected from the United States, Italy and Spain covered acute and convalescent phases. In each case, the material was cDNA or gDNA derived from T cells, B-cell-depleted T cells, or PBMCs.

The CDR3 runs 14 residues. J was trimmed by 5 bases and V by 2 bases; bases with no gene match: 8. The germline V gene has CDR1 GTSNPN and CDR2 SVGIG (reference sequence). The rearrangement uses TRBV30 and TRBJ1-1; TRBD1 aligns across 7 bases. Specimen: peripheral blood. The TCR sequence derives from a human donor with acute or convalescent COVID-19. The donor label of this sample is uncertain. DNA of the CDR3: TGTGCCTGGAGTACTACAGGGGCCCCAACTGAAGCTTTCTTT. Residues: CAWSTTGAPTEAFF.